These 13 T cell receptor beta chains were sequenced from one sample in a study of early T cells in non-severe SARS-CoV-2 infection. From the 5' RACE reads, TCRdb called clonotypes with MiXCR, one entry per CDR3 protein. The sample includes about 40,000 distinct CDR3 sequences, 7.5% to 9% seen only once; the top ten take under 15%. Source: whole blood, taken at baseline. All receptors derive from an adult who was a healthcare worker with PCR-confirmed SARS-CoV-2 infection or an uninfected control (not recorded which).

This clonotype was seen many times. V usage is TRBV29-1 and J usage is TRBJ1-5; a possible D gene is TRBD1 (5 bases). Trimming left V 4 bases short and J 5 bases short, with 12 bases between. The CDR3 sequence is 13 residues long. In germline, CDR1 is SQVTM, CDR2 ANQGSEA. The CDR3 nucleotides read TGCAGCGTTGCTCTGGGGGTAGATCAGCCCCAGCATTTT. It translates to CSVALGVDQPQHF.

There are many counts of this clonotype. The rearrangement joins TRBV29-1 to TRBJ1-1; possible D gene TRBD1, 6 bases. This CDR3 has 13 residues. CDR1 and CDR2 from the germline V gene are SQVTM and ANQGSEA. The V and J ends lost 0 bases and 7 bases respectively, with 12 bases between them. The CDR3 region is CSVEEGEGHEAFF. DNA of the CDR3: TGCAGCGTTGAAGAAGGGGAGGGACATGAAGCTTTCTTT.

This clonotype has at least ten counts. The genes are TRBV6-6 and TRBJ1-6, with D maybe TRBD1 (5 bases). This CDR3 is 14 amino acids long. Trimming removed 6 bases at V and 7 bases at J, with 13 bases between. Germline V gives CDR1 MNHNY, CDR2 SVGAGI (reference sequence). CDR3 bases: TGTGCCAGCAGCCTCAGGGAGGCCAATTCACCCCTCCACTTT. Encoded protein: CASSLREANSPLHF.

The V gene is TRBV20-1, the J gene TRBJ1-2, with 7 bases lining up with TRBD1. V shed 5 bases, J shed 4 bases, and the junction held 16 bases outside the gene matches. This CDR3 comprises 16 residues. Germline CDR1 DFQATT, CDR2 SNEGSKA (reference sequence). This CDR3 is CSAPLTGRYKGYGYTF. The CDR3, as DNA: TGCAGTGCTCCCCTGACAGGGAGGTACAAAGGCTATGGCTACACCTTC.

This rearrangement joins TRBV11-2 to TRBJ2-7, with no clear D. V lost 0 bases and J lost 0, with 6 bases in between. This CDR3 is built from 14 residues. CDR1 SGHAT and CDR2 FQNNGV come from the germline V gene. The chain's CDR3 is CASSLEPLSYEQYF. Here the CDR3 DNA reads TGTGCCAGCAGCTTAGAACCGCTCTCCTACGAGCAGTACTTC.

V gene TRBV10-2 combines with J gene TRBJ2-1; tentatively, D is TRBD1 (5 bases). V was clipped by 10 bases and J by 6 bases, with 16 bases between them. The CDR3 runs to 13 residues. Germline CDR1 is WSHSY and CDR2 is SAAADI. CDR3 nucleotide sequence: TGCGCCATCCGTACCGGGCAGGGCAATGAGCAGTTCTTC. It yields the protein CAIRTGQGNEQFF.

This clonotype showed up just a few times. This chain uses TRBV19 with TRBJ2-4, with TRBD2 matching over 7 bases. There are 16 residues in the CDR3. With 9 bases clipped from V and 0 bases from J, the junction kept 11 bases outside the gene matches. Germline V gene lookup returns CDR1 LNHDA and CDR2 SQIVND (reference sequence). The CDR3 spells CASQSGGLLAKNIQYF. The CDR3 DNA sequence: TGTGCCAGCCAATCGGGGGGACTACTAGCCAAAAACATTCAGTACTTC.

V gene TRBV12-3 or TRBV12-4 combines with J gene TRBJ1-1, with D perhaps TRBD1 (5 bases). The V end lost 10 bases, the J end lost 1 base, and 13 bases lay between the germline ends. The CDR3 sequence is 13 residues long. The CDR3 is CATSGGRNTEAFF. The CDR3 coding sequence is TGTGCCACCTCTGGGGGGAGGAACACTGAAGCTTTCTTT.

The table lists this clonotype with many counts. This chain uses TRBV20-1 with TRBJ2-1; 8 bases are shared with TRBD1. Germline V lookup: CDR1 DFQATT, CDR2 SNEGSKA (reference sequence). V shed 6 bases and J 0 bases; nucleotides not matched to a gene: 7. The CDR3 spans 15 residues. The CDR3 loop reads CSAPPGGSSYNEQFF. The CDR3, as DNA: TGCAGTGCACCTCCAGGGGGCAGCTCCTACAATGAGCAGTTCTTC.

The chain couples TRBV2 to TRBJ2-7; unclear D gene. Germline CDR1 SNHLY, CDR2 FYNNEI. The CDR3 spans 12 residues. V was pared by 8 bases and J by 2 bases, with 10 bases between. DNA of the CDR3: TGTGCCAGCGGGGTCTCAACCTACGAGCAGTACTTC. It specifies CASGVSTYEQYF.

This clonotype was recorded a few times. The chain employs TRBV12-3 or TRBV12-4 and TRBJ1-2, with D uncertain. The V end was cut by 2 bases, the J end by 4 bases, with 11 bases between. The CDR3 has 14 amino acids. The CDR3 nucleotides are TGTGCCAGCAGTTTAACTGTGGCAGTCTATGGCTACACCTTC. It encodes CASSLTVAVYGYTF.

This chain joins TRBV6-2 or TRBV6-3 and TRBJ2-3; 9 nucleotides agree with TRBD1. V lost 6 bases to trimming and J lost 2 bases; unmatched junction nucleotides: 3. This CDR3 has 14 residues. Germline loops: CDR1 MNHEY, CDR2 SVGEGT. In DNA, the CDR3 is TGTGCCAGCAGGACAGGGGGGGACACAGATACGCAGTATTTT. This translates into CASRTGGDTDTQYF.

The chain recombines TRBV29-1 with TRBJ2-1; 12 bases are shared with TRBD2. The CDR3 runs 16 residues. Per the germline V gene, CDR1 is SQVTM and CDR2 is ANQGSEA. The CDR3 sequence: CTILAGGPSSYNEQFF. The CDR3 nucleotides are TGCACCATTCTAGCGGGGGGGCCGAGCTCCTACAATGAGCAGTTCTTC.